Listed below are T cell receptor beta chains from one sample, sequenced in a study of cytomegalovirus exposure and HLA in healthy donors. Only in-frame clones appear in the TCRdb table, and some are missing; sequencing was by immunoSEQ multiplex PCR. The table shows about 140,000 clones, with about 64% occurring only once. Sequencing was performed on PBMCs. These TCRs come from a woman between 40 and 50 years old in good health and CMV-seronegative. Each CDR3 is given with its conserved first and last residue. Fields, in order: V gene, D gene, J gene, CDR3 protein. The D gene is left open where the match is weak.

V gene: TRBV4-1; D gene: .; J gene: TRBJ1-5; CDR3 protein: CASSQGERGSNQPQHF
V gene: TRBV7-9; D gene: TRBD1; J gene: TRBJ2-2; CDR3 protein: CASSRDRDSTGELFF
V gene: TRBV27; D gene: TRBD2; J gene: TRBJ2-1; CDR3 protein: CASSVSGLAGGGEQFF
V gene: TRBV2; D gene: TRBD2; J gene: TRBJ2-1; CDR3 protein: CASLYPSGGYNEQFF
V gene: TRBV5-4; D gene: TRBD2; J gene: TRBJ2-1; CDR3 protein: CASSQGTSGSSNEQFF
V gene: TRBV2; D gene: .; J gene: TRBJ2-3; CDR3 protein: CASSEIRVTDTQYF
V gene: TRBV5-1; D gene: .; J gene: TRBJ1-4; CDR3 protein: CASSLWTGEKLFF
V gene: TRBV7-9; D gene: .; J gene: TRBJ2-1; CDR3 protein: CASSPQGRGEQFF
V gene: TRBV19; D gene: .; J gene: TRBJ2-1; CDR3 protein: CASSIGASQDEQFF
V gene: TRBV30; D gene: TRBD1; J gene: TRBJ1-6; CDR3 protein: CAWRHRAGQLYSPLHF
V gene: TRBV5-1; D gene: .; J gene: TRBJ2-7; CDR3 protein: CASSSRAYEQYF
V gene: TRBV9; D gene: .; J gene: TRBJ2-1; CDR3 protein: CASSVGGGVYNEQFF